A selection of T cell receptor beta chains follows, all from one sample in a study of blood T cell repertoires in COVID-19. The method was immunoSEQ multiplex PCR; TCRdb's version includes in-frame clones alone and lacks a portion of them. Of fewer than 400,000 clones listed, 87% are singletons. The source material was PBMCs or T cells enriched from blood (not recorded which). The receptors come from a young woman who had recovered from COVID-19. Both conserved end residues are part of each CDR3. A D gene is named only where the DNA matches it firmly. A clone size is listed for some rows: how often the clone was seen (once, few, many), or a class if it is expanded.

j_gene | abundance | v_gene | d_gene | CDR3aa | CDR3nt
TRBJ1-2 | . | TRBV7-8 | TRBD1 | CASSGHPGQASFYGYTF | TGTGCCAGCAGCGGACATCCAGGACAGGCCTCTTTCTATGGCTACACCTTC
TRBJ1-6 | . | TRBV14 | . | CASSQQYNSPLHF | TGTGCCAGCAGCCAGCAGTATAATTCACCCCTCCACTTT
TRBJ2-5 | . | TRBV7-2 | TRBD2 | CASASSGQETQYF | TGTGCCAGCGCCTCTAGCGGGCAAGAGACCCAGTACTTC
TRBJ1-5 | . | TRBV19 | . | CASSMGNGGNNQPQHF | TGTGCCAGTAGTATGGGGAATGGGGGGAACAATCAGCCCCAGCATTTT
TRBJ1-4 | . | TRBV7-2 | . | CASSLNGSGNEKLFF | TGTGCCAGCAGCTTAAACGGGTCGGGTAATGAAAAACTGTTTTTT
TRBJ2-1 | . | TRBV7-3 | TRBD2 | CASSTGLAGYNEQFF | TGTGCCAGCAGCACCGGACTAGCGGGTTACAATGAGCAGTTCTTC
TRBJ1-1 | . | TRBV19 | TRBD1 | CASSLDRGYTEAFF | TGTGCCAGTAGTCTCGACAGGGGGTACACTGAAGCTTTCTTT
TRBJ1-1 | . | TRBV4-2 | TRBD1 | CASSLALQGTEAFF | TGTGCCAGCAGCCTAGCCCTACAGGGGACTGAAGCTTTCTTT
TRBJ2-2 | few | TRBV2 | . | CASSYTGMMIVGELFF | TGTGCCAGCAGTTACACAGGAATGATGATAGTCGGGGAGCTGTTTTTT
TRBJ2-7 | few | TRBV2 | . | CASSPWRGGHF | TGTGCCAGCAGTCCCTGGAGGGGGGGGCACTTC
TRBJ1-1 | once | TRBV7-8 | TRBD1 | CASSPQTGGHTEAFF | TGTGCCAGCAGCCCTCAGACAGGGGGACACACTGAAGCTTTCTTT
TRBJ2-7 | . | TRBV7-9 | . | CASSFMSSYEQYF | TGTGCCAGCAGTTTCATGAGCTCCTACGAGCAGTACTTC
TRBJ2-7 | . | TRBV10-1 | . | CAGRRQGSYEQYF | TGCGCCGGGCGCCGGCAGGGTTCCTACGAGCAGTACTTC
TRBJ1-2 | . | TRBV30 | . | CAWKGGDGYGYTF | TGTGCCTGGAAAGGGGGGGACGGCTATGGCTACACCTTC
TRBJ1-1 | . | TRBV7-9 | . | CASSAQGLGTEAFF | TGTGCCAGCAGCGCACAGGGTCTGGGCACTGAAGCTTTCTTT
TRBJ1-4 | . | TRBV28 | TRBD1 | CASSPRTGSANEKLFF | TGTGCCAGCAGTCCCCGGACAGGCTCTGCCAATGAAAAACTGTTTTTT
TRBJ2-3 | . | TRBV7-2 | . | CASSSIGGPSTDTQYF | TGTGCCAGCAGCTCCATAGGCGGCCCAAGCACAGATACGCAGTATTTT
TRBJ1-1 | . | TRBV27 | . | CASRVTGVWDTEAFF | TGTGCCAGCAGGGTGACGGGGGTTTGGGACACTGAAGCTTTCTTT
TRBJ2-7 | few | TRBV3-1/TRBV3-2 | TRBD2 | CASSHGLAGKYEQYF | TGTGCCAGCAGCCATGGACTAGCGGGAAAGTACGAGCAGTACTTC
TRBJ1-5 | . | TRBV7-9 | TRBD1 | CASSSGQVNQPQHF | TGTGCCAGCAGTTCGGGACAGGTTAATCAGCCCCAGCATTTT
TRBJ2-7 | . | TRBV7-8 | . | CASSLRASSHEQYF | TGTGCCAGCAGCTTACGCGCTAGCTCCCACGAGCAGTACTTC
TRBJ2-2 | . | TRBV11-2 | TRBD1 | CASSKRDRGDTGELFF | TGTGCCAGCAGCAAACGGGACAGGGGAGACACCGGGGAGCTGTTTTTT
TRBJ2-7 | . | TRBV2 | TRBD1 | CASSQDRAGEQYF | TGTGCCAGCAGCCAGGACAGGGCTGGGGAGCAGTACTTC
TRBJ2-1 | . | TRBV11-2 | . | CASSSRGSSYNEQFF | TGTGCCAGCAGTTCTCGGGGTTCCTCCTACAATGAGCAGTTCTTC
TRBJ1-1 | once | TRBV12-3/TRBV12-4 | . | CASSGQMNTEAFF | TGTGCCAGCAGCGGACAGATGAACACTGAAGCTTTCTTT
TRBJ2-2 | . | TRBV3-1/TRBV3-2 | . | CASSQVQGGVSTGELFF | TGTGCCAGCAGCCAAGTGCAGGGGGGCGTAAGCACCGGGGAGCTGTTTTTT
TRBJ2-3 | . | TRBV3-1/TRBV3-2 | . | CASSSGGLALTDTQYF | TGTGCCAGCAGCAGCGGAGGTTTAGCGTTAACAGATACGCAGTATTTT
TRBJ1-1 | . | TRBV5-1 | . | CASSLGDGEAFF | TGCGCCAGCAGCTTAGGGGATGGTGAAGCTTTCTTT
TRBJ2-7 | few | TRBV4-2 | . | CASSQTLTYEQYF | TGTGCCAGCAGCCAGACTCTAACCTACGAGCAGTACTTC
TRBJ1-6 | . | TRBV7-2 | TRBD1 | CASSLWGTENSPLHF | TGTGCCAGCAGCCTCTGGGGGACAGAGAATTCACCCCTCCACTTT
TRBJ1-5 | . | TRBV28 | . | CAIGALENQPQHF | TGTGCCATCGGTGCGTTGGAGAATCAGCCCCAGCATTTT
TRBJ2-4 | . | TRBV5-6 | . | CASSLTLGVIQYF | TGTGCCAGCAGCTTGACATTAGGGGTCATTCAGTACTTC
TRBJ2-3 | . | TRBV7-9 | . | CASSFGTQERDTQYF | TGTGCCAGCAGCTTCGGCACACAGGAGAGAGATACGCAGTATTTT
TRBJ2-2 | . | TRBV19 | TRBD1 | CAAEGQGESGELFF | TGTGCAGCGGAGGGACAGGGGGAGTCCGGGGAGCTGTTTTTT
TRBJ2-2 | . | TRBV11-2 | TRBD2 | CASSLGPSSGRARTGELFF | TGTGCCAGCAGCTTAGGTCCGTCTAGCGGGAGGGCGAGGACCGGGGAGCTGTTTTTT
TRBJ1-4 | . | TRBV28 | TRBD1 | CASGTVSVKLFF | TGTGCCAGCGGGACAGTTTCGGTGAAACTGTTTTTT
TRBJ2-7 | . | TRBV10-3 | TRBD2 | CAISTGELAGERSEQYF | TGTGCCATCAGTACAGGGGAGCTAGCGGGAGAAAGGTCCGAGCAGTACTTC
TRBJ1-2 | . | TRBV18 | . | CASSPRGSLTYGYTF | TGTGCCAGCTCACCCAGGGGCAGTCTGACCTACGGCTACACCTTC
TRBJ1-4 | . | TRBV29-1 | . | CSVVTGESNEKLFF | TGCAGCGTTGTCACAGGAGAATCGAATGAAAAACTGTTTTTT
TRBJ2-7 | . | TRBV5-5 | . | CASSILLGPNYEQYF | TGTGCCAGCAGCATTCTATTGGGGCCCAACTACGAGCAGTACTTC
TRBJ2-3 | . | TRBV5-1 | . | CASSTGDLGDTQYF | TGCGCCAGCAGCACCGGGGACTTAGGAGATACGCAGTATTTT
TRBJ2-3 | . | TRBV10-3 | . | CAISGGPGPRTDTQYF | TGTGCCATCAGTGGAGGGCCCGGGCCAAGGACAGATACGCAGTATTTT